This T cell receptor (beta chain) was observed in a study of CD8+ T cells in alopecia areata. Study-level points and caveats: Although TCR sharing was seen in mice, sharing across patients was less clear, possibly for HLA-related reasons.

Of note for this clone: Its antigen remains unknown.

Reverse transcribed after extraction, RNA yielded cDNA as the sequencing template. Assay used: immunoSEQ multiplex PCR; TCRdb lists only in-frame clones, some missing. Of about 150,000 clones listed, 87% are singletons. Peripheral blood, together with lesional scalp punch biopsies, was collected from alopecia areata patients. Germline lookup yields CDR1 SGHTA and CDR2 FQGNSA. Trimming removed 5 bases from V and 10 bases from J; junction bases left unmatched: 8. CDR3 length: 15 residues. This chain links TRBV7-2 with TRBJ1-6, with 10 bases matching TRBD1. Source: CD8+ T cells sorted from blood, taken at week 0. The receptor was derived from a human donor with alopecia areata. CDR3 region: CASSPDRGRGSPLHF. In nucleotides, the CDR3 is TGTGCCAGCAGCCCCGACAGGGGGCGCGGGTCACCCCTCCACTTT.